This is a list of T cell receptor beta chains from one sample in a study of T cells in Graves' hyperthyroidism and ophthalmopathy. TCRdb reprocessed the multiplex PCR reads with MiXCR, giving one entry per CDR3 protein. The sample records 300,000 to 450,000 distinct CDR3 sequences, about 14% being singletons. Sequencing input: blood. Source of these receptors: a woman aged 25 to 39 with Graves' ophthalmopathy. CDR3s include the opening cysteine and the closing phenylalanine or tryptophan.

V: TRBV20-1; CDR3: CSARGNYNEQFF
V: TRBV18; CDR3: CASSPMAGRGSYNEQFF
V: TRBV10-3; CDR3: CAINRDRTYNEQFF
V: TRBV2; CDR3: CASNIIGYQETQYF
V: TRBV3-1; CDR3: CASSQRDRGESSYEQYF
V: TRBV2; CDR3: CASSRISGPPLAGGETQYF
V: TRBV24-1; CDR3: CATSDRGTVDNQPQHF
V: TRBV5-5; CDR3: CASSFDLAWDRNTEAFF
V: TRBV6-1; CDR3: CASLSSGGHTGELFF
V: TRBV11-2; CDR3: CASSRPGQGFGIFEKLFF
V: TRBV24-1; CDR3: CATSQAGYYEQYF
V: TRBV27; CDR3: CASSLSGGHRLRGNQPQHF
V: TRBV2; CDR3: CASRKDRARYSNQPQHF
V: TRBV5-1; CDR3: CASSPAQTNTGELFF
V: TRBV5-1; CDR3: CASSSAAGGSTFHYEQYF
V: TRBV30; CDR3: CAWSLGRTSGASYEQYF
V: TRBV6-2/TRBV6-3; CDR3: CASSPTGEYFHEQYF
V: TRBV4-2; CDR3: CASSQEGQFRGEQFF
V: TRBV5-8; CDR3: CASSFGRTSTNEKLFF
V: TRBV20-1; CDR3: CSASLRGAYNEQFF
V: TRBV27; CDR3: CASRYRDRAREQYF
V: TRBV5-6; CDR3: CASSLRRVVKGNTIYF
V: TRBV24-1; CDR3: CATSDPQQGLRETQYF
V: TRBV20-1; CDR3: CSARTDSPYGYTF
V: TRBV11-2; CDR3: CASSLVGTSFEAFF
V: TRBV19; CDR3: CASSYDRYNEQFF
V: TRBV6-1; CDR3: CASSDFGGTGELFF
V: TRBV6-1; CDR3: CASTDLRTEAFF
V: TRBV5-6; CDR3: CASSPWGGYEQYF
V: TRBV6-1; CDR3: CASSYDRRSTEAFF
V: TRBV15; CDR3: CATSREPGRNQPQHF
V: TRBV15; CDR3: CATSRDPNEKLFF
V: TRBV7-6; CDR3: CASSNVLGQGSTGELFF
V: TRBV7-9; CDR3: CASSPLRRKNIQYF
V: TRBV20-1; CDR3: CSASAGTGGLGYTF
V: TRBV20-1; CDR3: CSASNLQGAVNQPQHF
V: TRBV2; CDR3: CASSMDPGEKLFF
V: TRBV6-1; CDR3: CASSEEQHQPQHF
V: TRBV12-3/TRBV12-4; CDR3: CASSPTVSYGYTF
V: TRBV11-3; CDR3: CASSHSPASLSYGYTF